The 29 T cell receptor beta chains listed next were all sequenced from one sample in a study of beta chain features in type 1 diabetes (dated by TCRdb to the late 2010s). The library was made by the immunoSEQ multiplex PCR assay. The entire isolated RNA was reverse transcribed using the High Capacity cDNA Reverse Transcription Kit, and thus expressed TCRB transcripts were sequenced. TCRdb mirrors the immuneACCESS table, restricted to in-frame sequences. Some clones are absent from its copies; in checked studies, under half trace to an unresolved V gene, and the reason for the others is unknown. Counted in this sample were under 450,000 clones; roughly 15% of them appeared once. The ten largest clonotypes hold roughly 0.017% of the sample. The sequencing sample was made of naive CD4+ T cells from blood. The cell subset or site label here, explained by the study, means: true naive CD4+ T cells. These TCRs come from a young woman in good health.

The rearrangement joins TRBV2 to TRBJ2-1, with 7 bases aligning to TRBD2. This CDR3 has 14 amino acids. The ends lost 7 bases at V and 3 bases at J; junction bases unmatched: 6. CDR1 is SNHLY and CDR2 is FYNNEI in the germline V gene. The CDR3 bases are TGTGCCAGCACGAGGGAGGGACTCTACAATGAGCAGTTCTTC. Protein sequence: CASTREGLYNEQFF. The whole variable domain, remainder taken from reference TRBV2 and TRBJ2-1, is EPEVTQTPSHQVTQMGQEVILRCVPISNHLYFYWYRQILGQKVEFLVSFYNNEISEKSEIFDDQFSVERPDGSNFTLKIRSTKLEDSAMYFCASTREGLYNEQFFGPGTRLTVL.

This chain uses TRBV14 with TRBJ2-5; 9 bases match TRBD2. The CDR3 extends over 16 amino acids. Germline loops: CDR1 SGHDN, CDR2 FVKESK. J lost 5 bases, V lost 1 base, and 8 bases had no gene match. This CDR3 reads CASSQGTGTSRETQYF. The CDR3 DNA reads TGTGCCAGCAGCCAAGGGACCGGGACTAGCCGTGAGACCCAGTACTTC.

This clone showed up just a few times. The V call is TRBV29-1, the J call TRBJ2-1, with a possible D match to TRBD2 (6 bases). Trimming took 4 bases from V and 13 from J, leaving 14 bases between them. CDR1 is SQVTM and CDR2 is ANQGSEA in the germline V gene. The CDR3 sequence is 11 residues long. The CDR3 bases are TGCAGCGTTGGACAAACGGGACTCCAGTTCTTC. As protein: CSVGQTGLQFF.

V usage is TRBV7-2 and J usage is TRBJ2-6; a possible D gene is TRBD2 (6 bases). This CDR3 contains 15 residues. V gave up 8 bases and J gave up 2 bases, with 13 bases separating them. CDR1 and CDR2 from the germline V gene are SGHTA and FQGNSA. For the CDR3, the DNA is TGTGCCAGCGGACGATGGAGGGCTGGGGCCAACGTCCTGACTTTC. Translating it yields CASGRWRAGANVLTF.

This clone was seen once. The rearrangement uses TRBV4-1 and TRBJ2-7; no reliable D call. This CDR3 is built from 12 residues. V was pared by 3 bases and J by 3 bases, with 6 bases between. Germline CDR1 MGHRA, CDR2 YSYEKL. CDR3 region: CASSHYNYEQYF. The CDR3 DNA follows: TGCGCCAGCAGCCATTATAACTACGAGCAGTACTTC.

The chain carries TRBV2 and TRBJ2-2; TRBD1 agrees at 11 bases. CDR1 SNHLY and CDR2 FYNNEI come from the germline V gene. V was clipped by 6 bases and J by 4 bases; unmatched bases: 4. The CDR3 extends over 15 amino acids. The CDR3 coding sequence is TGTGCCAGCAGCCGGGACAGGGGGACCACCGGGGAGCTGTTTTTT. This sequence encodes CASSRDRGTTGELFF.

The chain uses TRBV7-9 and TRBJ1-1; TRBD1 aligns across 7 bases. J lost 1 base, V lost 7 bases, and 9 bases had no gene match. This CDR3 is 15 amino acids long. In germline, CDR1 is SEHNR, CDR2 FQNEAQ (reference sequence). CDR3 residues: CASNPRDSPNTEAFF. CDR3 nucleotides: TGTGCCAGCAACCCCCGGGACAGCCCGAACACTGAAGCTTTCTTT.

This clone was seen only a few times. The rearrangement joins TRBV29-1 to TRBJ2-1; the D gene is possibly TRBD2 (7 bases). CDR3 size: 14 residues. V was pared by 6 bases and J by 2 bases, with 14 bases between. Germline assignment: CDR1 SQVTM and CDR2 ANQGSEA. The CDR3 DNA reads as TGCAGCGTCGTCGGCGGGGGCCCCTACAATGAGCAGTTCTTC. It translates to CSVVGGGPYNEQFF.

This clone has a handful of counts. The CDR3 bases are TGTGCCAGCAGCCAAGGTCCCACGGGAGCGGAAGAGACCCAGTACTTC. Translation: CASSQGPTGAEETQYF. The rearrangement links TRBV14 to TRBJ2-5, with D perhaps TRBD2 (6 bases). CDR3 size: 16 residues. The V end lost 1 base, the J end lost 3 bases, and 15 bases lay between the germline ends. CDR1 is SGHDN and CDR2 is FVKESK in the germline V gene.

This sequence joins TRBV10-3 and TRBJ2-7; 9 positions agree with TRBD1. Trimming removed 6 bases from V and 0 bases from J; junction bases left unmatched: 6. The CDR3 is 15 residues long. Germline V gives CDR1 ENHRY, CDR2 SYGVKD. The CDR3 bases are TGTGCCATCAGACCCGGGACAGGGAGCTCCTACGAGCAGTACTTC. It yields the protein CAIRPGTGSSYEQYF.

This clone was seen a handful of times. The rearrangement links TRBV2 to TRBJ2-1; no clear D gene. The CDR3 length is 14 residues. Trimming removed 6 bases at V and 4 bases at J, with 13 bases between. Germline V CDR1 and CDR2: SNHLY, FYNNEI. The DNA of the CDR3 is TGTGCCAGCAGAGGTGGAGAGCTATACAATGAGCAGTTCTTC. Translated: CASRGGELYNEQFF.

This clone was observed a few times. The CDR3 region has the DNA TGCAGCGTTGTCCCCCTCACAGATACGCAGTATTTT. Protein sequence: CSVVPLTDTQYF. The chain joins TRBV29-1 to TRBJ2-3; D call uncertain. V was pared by 4 bases and J by 2 bases, with 7 bases between. The CDR3 covers 12 residues. The germline gives CDR1 SQVTM, CDR2 ANQGSEA.

The chain links TRBV20-1 to TRBJ2-7, with unresolved D. Germline V gives CDR1 DFQATT, CDR2 SNEGSKA (reference sequence). Trimming removed 3 bases at V and 4 bases at J, with 4 bases between. CDR3 length: 10 residues. CDR3 region: CSASQYEQYF. In nucleotides, the CDR3 is TGCAGTGCTAGCCAGTACGAGCAGTACTTC.

This clone was observed a few times. The chain is built from TRBV9 and TRBJ2-1; 9 bases fit TRBD1. J lost 7 bases, V lost 4 bases, and 15 bases had no gene match. The germline V gene has CDR1 SGDLS and CDR2 YYNGEE. This CDR3 contains 17 residues. The CDR3 here is CASSRGGGDRVRNEQFF. Written as DNA, the CDR3 is TGTGCCAGCAGCAGGGGGGGCGGGGACAGGGTGAGGAATGAGCAGTTCTTC.

The chain carries TRBV7-2 and TRBJ1-1; D not certain. This CDR3 is built from 13 residues. The V gene's germline CDR1 is SGHTA and CDR2 FQGNSA. V dropped 0 bases and J dropped 3 bases, with 5 bases sitting between them. CDR3 sequence: CASSLALHTEAFF. CDR3 in DNA: TGTGCCAGCAGCTTAGCGCTACACACTGAAGCTTTCTTT.

The gene calls are TRBV6-6 and TRBJ2-7, with a weak D call TRBD2 (7 bases). The V gene lost 7 bases and the J gene lost 0 bases, with 13 bases spanning the gap. This CDR3 is built from 14 residues. Germline CDR1 is MNHNY and CDR2 is SVGAGI (reference sequence). In DNA, the CDR3 is TGTGCCAGCACCGTGAGGGGGGGCTCCTACGAGCAGTACTTC. Residues: CASTVRGGSYEQYF.

There are a few counts of this clone. The chain combines TRBV25-1 with TRBJ2-1; TRBD2 aligns across 8 bases. The CDR3 is made up of 16 amino acids. V shed 3 bases, J shed 8 bases, and the junction held 12 bases outside the gene matches. Germline assignment: CDR1 MGHDK and CDR2 SYGVNS. The CDR3 DNA sequence: TGTGCCAGCAGTGATCCTGGACTAGCCGAGAGCCATGAGCAGTTCTTC. Protein sequence: CASSDPGLAESHEQFF.

This clone was detected a few times. CDR3 amino acids: CASNRGGYGYTF. In DNA, the CDR3 is TGTGCCAGCAATCGGGGTGGCTATGGCTACACCTTC. The J gene is TRBJ1-2, the V gene TRBV28; D ambiguous. The ends were cut back, 7 bases at V and 4 bases at J, with 10 bases in the middle. This CDR3 is 12 amino acids long. In germline, CDR1 is MDHEN, CDR2 SYDVKM.

This clone was seen only once. This rearrangement joins TRBV5-1 to TRBJ2-3; TRBD1 matches at 8 bases. CDR3 length: 16 residues. CDR1 and CDR2 (germline): SGHRS, YFSETQ. V shed 9 bases and J 2 bases; nucleotides not matched to a gene: 14. CDR3 sequence reads: CATVRGPRGHTDTQYF. The CDR3 DNA is TGCGCCACCGTCAGGGGGCCGCGGGGACACACAGATACGCAGTATTTT. The variable domain in full, completed from reference TRBV5-1 and TRBJ2-3, reads KAGVTQTPRYLIKTRGQQVTLSCSPISGHRSVSWYQQTPGQGLQFLFEYFSETQRNKGNFPGRFSGRQFSNSRSEMNVSTLELGDSALYLCATVRGPRGHTDTQYFGPGTRLTVL.

This clone has just a few counts. The rearrangement uses TRBV2 and TRBJ1-2; weak D call: TRBD1 (6 bases). Per the germline V gene, CDR1 is SNHLY and CDR2 is FYNNEI. The CDR3 is 12 amino acids. Trimming shortened V by 10 bases and J by 7 bases, and 16 bases separated the two germline ends. The DNA for the CDR3 is TGTGCCACCCGAAGGGACACCAGTGGCTACACCTTC. It is translated as CATRRDTSGYTF.

The chain combines TRBV29-1 with TRBJ2-1, with D possibly matching TRBD2 (5 bases). Germline CDR1 SQVTM, CDR2 ANQGSEA. V lost 4 bases, J lost 0 bases, and 16 bases lay in between. CDR3 size: 16 residues. CDR3: CSVVVVVGSSYNEQFF. The DNA for the CDR3 is TGCAGCGTTGTGGTTGTCGTGGGGAGCTCCTACAATGAGCAGTTCTTC.

This clone was seen only a few times. The CDR3 protein is CASSTGGGEQFF. The CDR3, as DNA: TGTGCCAGCAGCACCGGAGGTGGTGAGCAGTTCTTC. The V gene is TRBV7-3, the J gene TRBJ2-1; D perhaps matches TRBD2 (5 bases). The CDR3 totals 12 residues. Germline V CDR1 and CDR2: SGHTA, FQGTGA. The V and J ends lost 5 bases and 9 bases respectively, with 11 bases between them.

This chain links TRBV11-2 with TRBJ2-1; perhaps TRBD2 as D (6 bases). This CDR3 is built from 14 residues. V lost 3 bases and J 6 bases, leaving 12 bases between the germline ends. Looked up from germline, CDR1 is SGHAT and CDR2 is FQNNGV. The CDR3 coding sequence is TGTGCCAGCAGCTTGACCCAAGCGGGCAATGAGCAGTTCTTC. As protein: CASSLTQAGNEQFF.

V is TRBV7-9 and J is TRBJ2-7; tentatively, D is TRBD1 (7 bases). CDR3 length equals 14 residues. Between the trimmed V and J ends, which lost 5 bases and 3 bases, there was a span of 14 bases. Germline values: CDR1 SEHNR, CDR2 FQNEAQ (reference sequence). In DNA, the CDR3 is TGTGCCAGCAGCCCCAGGGGGGTAAACTACGAGCAGTACTTC. It encodes CASSPRGVNYEQYF.

V gene TRBV18 combines with J gene TRBJ1-5; D call uncertain. V gave up 3 bases and J gave up 1 base, with 4 bases separating them. There are 13 residues in the CDR3. Germline CDR1 is KGHSH and CDR2 is LQKENI. The CDR3, as DNA: TGTGCCAGCTCACCTATAAGCAATCAGCCCCAGCATTTT. It specifies CASSPISNQPQHF.

This chain uses TRBV7-2 with TRBJ2-3, with 9 bases matching TRBD2. The V gene's germline CDR1 is SGHTA and CDR2 FQGNSA. This CDR3 contains 15 residues. V lost 3 bases to trimming and J lost 3 bases; unmatched junction nucleotides: 4. As DNA, the CDR3 is TGTGCCAGCAGCTTTCTGGGACTAGCAACAGATACGCAGTATTTT. Its translation: CASSFLGLATDTQYF.

V usage is TRBV2 and J usage is TRBJ2-3, with 7 nucleotides matching TRBD2. The CDR3 totals 15 residues. CDR1 is SNHLY, CDR2 FYNNEI, per germline. With 5 bases clipped from V and 1 base from J, the junction kept 6 bases outside the gene matches. The CDR3 DNA reads TGTGCCAGCAGTTTAAGAAGCGGGGGCACAGATACGCAGTATTTT. This sequence encodes CASSLRSGGTDTQYF.

This clone has just a few counts. The genes are TRBV18 and TRBJ1-2; 8 nucleotides line up with TRBD1. V shed 2 bases, J shed 4 bases, and the junction held 6 bases outside the gene matches. This CDR3 comprises 15 residues. Germline V gene lookup returns CDR1 KGHSH and CDR2 LQKENI. This CDR3 is CASSPSQGAVYGYTF. CDR3 coding DNA: TGTGCCAGCTCACCATCCCAGGGGGCTGTCTATGGCTACACCTTC. The whole variable domain, remainder taken from reference TRBV18 and TRBJ1-2, is NAGVMQNPRHLVRRRGQEARLRCSPMKGHSHVYWYRQLPEEGLKFMVYLQKENIIDESGMPKERFSAEFPKEGPSILRIQQVVRGDSAAYFCASSPSQGAVYGYTFGSGTRLTVV.

V and J are TRBV10-3 and TRBJ2-3; TRBD1 matches 8 bases. The J segment lost 0 bases and the V segment lost 4 bases, leaving 6 bases of the junction unmatched. CDR3 length equals 16 residues. Germline-derived CDR1 and CDR2 are ENHRY and SYGVKD. CDR3 region: CAISARGQPSTDTQYF. CDR3 nucleotide sequence: TGTGCCATCAGTGCCAGGGGGCAGCCCAGCACAGATACGCAGTATTTT.